This T cell receptor (beta chain) was profiled in a study of post-analysis software for immune sequencing data. Study-wide results and caveats: About five TRBV segments occurring more often in patients than controls included TRBV5-6, TRBV5-1 and TRBV20-1. Controls had significantly higher normalized Chao1 diversity than multiple sclerosis patients.

As concerns this clonotype: What it binds is not known.

Prepared libraries of TCR beta cDNA carried unique molecular identifiers. TCRdb passed the PCR reads through MiXCR, listing each CDR3 protein once. The sample holds roughly 600,000 distinct CDR3 sequences; roughly 40% are singletons and the top ten take approximately 1.7%. The CDR3 length is 11 residues. Germline CDR1 is SEHNR and CDR2 is FQNEAQ (reference sequence). The sequenced material came from blood. This receptor was identified in a girl aged 10-17 years with multiple sclerosis. The chain joins TRBV7-9 to TRBJ2-5; D not resolved. Near its end, the DNA agrees better with TRBJ2-3, so the J call may be wrong. CDR3 sequence reads: CASSLKGTQYF. CDR3 coding DNA: TGTGCCAGCAGTCTCAAGGGTACGCAGTATTTT.